This paragraph reports one T cell receptor (beta chain). The sample comes from a study of T cell repertoires in cytomegalovirus infection. Study overall: Public TCR beta signatures indicated both CMV infection and matching HLA type.

Germline lookup yields CDR1 MGHDK and CDR2 SYGVNS. The CDR3 has 13 amino acids. V lost 1 base and J lost 5, with 8 bases in between. TCRdb redid the calling of the reads with MiXCR, one entry per CDR3 protein. The sample lists around 310,000 distinct CDR3 sequences; roughly 15% were seen once. The J gene is TRBJ2-5, the V gene TRBV25-1, with D possibly being TRBD2 (5 bases). The clonotype comes from a human donor in good health (CMV status not recorded). Some clones in this sample may be carry-over from other donors' samples. Sequencing was performed on PBMCs. CDR3 in DNA: TGTGCCAGCAGTGAATCGGGGATGGAGACCCAGTACTTC. The encoded protein is CASSESGMETQYF. Drawing the rest from reference TRBV25-1 and TRBJ2-5, the complete variable domain is EADIYQTPRYLVIGTGKKITLECSQTMGHDKMYWYQQDPGMELHLIHYSYGVNSTEKGDLSSESTVSRIRTEHFPLTLESARPSHTSQYLCASSESGMETQYFGPGTRLLVL.